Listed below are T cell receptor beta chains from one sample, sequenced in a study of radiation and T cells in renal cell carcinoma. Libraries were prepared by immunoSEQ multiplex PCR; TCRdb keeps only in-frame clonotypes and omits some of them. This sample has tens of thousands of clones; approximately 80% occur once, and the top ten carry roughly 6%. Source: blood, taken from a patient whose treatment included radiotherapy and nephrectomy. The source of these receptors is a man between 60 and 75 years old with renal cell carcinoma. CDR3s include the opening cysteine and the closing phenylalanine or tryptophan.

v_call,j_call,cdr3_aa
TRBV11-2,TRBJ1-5,CASSSEGPQHF
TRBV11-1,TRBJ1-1,CASSVYRRVGTEAFF
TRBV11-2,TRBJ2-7,CASSGMNLHEQYF
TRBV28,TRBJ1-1,CASTLRVVTEAFF
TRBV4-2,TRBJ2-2,CASKTETGELFF
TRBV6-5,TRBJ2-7,CASMPEGGTYEQYF
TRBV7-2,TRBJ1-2,CASSPQGTYGYTF
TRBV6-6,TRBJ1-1,CASSYSTEAFF
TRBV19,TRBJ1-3,CASSMGRAGGTIYF
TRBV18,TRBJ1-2,CASSPTGAYGYTF
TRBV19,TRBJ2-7,CASSIIFRTGVLSEQYF
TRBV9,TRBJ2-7,CASSVVGGKPLGSYEQYF
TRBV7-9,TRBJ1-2,CASSLDSRGAPYGYTF
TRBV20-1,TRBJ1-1,CSAGRSREAFF
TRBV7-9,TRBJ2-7,CASSLINEQYF
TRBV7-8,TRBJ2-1,CASSLAGGEQFF
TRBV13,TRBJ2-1,CASSAGLAGGYNEQFF
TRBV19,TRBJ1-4,CASSSQGVPATNEKLFF
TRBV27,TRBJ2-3,CASRPRETDTQYF
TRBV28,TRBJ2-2,CASSGVGAGELFF
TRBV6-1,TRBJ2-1,CASIDSLTDEQFF
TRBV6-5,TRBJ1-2,CASSYSPNYGYTF
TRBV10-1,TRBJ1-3,CASSLDRDGNTIYF
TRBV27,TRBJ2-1,CASSRTEFYNEQFF
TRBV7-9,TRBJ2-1,CASSQTTGTSGYYEQFF
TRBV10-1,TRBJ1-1,CASSPGSVMNTEAFF
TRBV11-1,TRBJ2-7,CASSLDQGAHEQYF
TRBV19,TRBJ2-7,CASSLEGWDRKGEQYF
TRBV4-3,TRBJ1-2,CASSQGRGRNYGYTF
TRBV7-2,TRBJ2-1,CASSLEILAGASQFF
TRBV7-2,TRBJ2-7,CASSFQTYDEQYF
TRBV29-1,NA,CSVEGQGVEQYF
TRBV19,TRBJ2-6,CASSKGGFSGANVLTF
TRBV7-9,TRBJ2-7,CASSFNGEQYF
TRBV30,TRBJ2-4,CAWSVRGGPAKNIQYF
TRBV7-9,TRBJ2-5,CASSRTAGGVETQYF
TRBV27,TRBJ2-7,CASRLQGDGYEQYF
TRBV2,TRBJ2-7,CATQGGAGGYEQYF
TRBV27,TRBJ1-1,CASSLLSRTTEAFF
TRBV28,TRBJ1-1,CASSLSSEGMNTEAFF
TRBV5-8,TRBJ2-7,CASSLRTGRVYEQYF
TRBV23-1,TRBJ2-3,CASSQTEDTQYF
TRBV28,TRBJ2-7,CASSFGWAYEQYF
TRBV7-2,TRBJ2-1,CASSSGLAGHNEQFF
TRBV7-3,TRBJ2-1,CASTRDYPSRPWFF
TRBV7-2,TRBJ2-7,CASSFGSGQGSPYEQYF
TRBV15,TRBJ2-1,CATSRDRETDEQFF
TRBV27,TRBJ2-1,CASSLFGGHNEQFF
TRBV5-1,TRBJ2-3,CASSYASGITDTQYF
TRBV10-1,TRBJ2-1,CASSESRGGVYNEQFF
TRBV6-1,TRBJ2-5,CASSPRTGPETQYF
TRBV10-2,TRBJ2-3,CASSESPFRTDTQYF
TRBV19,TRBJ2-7,CASSMRGVADLYEQYF
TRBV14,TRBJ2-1,CASSLASGVSYNEQFF
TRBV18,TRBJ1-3,CASASDSGSGNTIYF
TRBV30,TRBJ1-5,CAWSKVTGGMGNQPQHF